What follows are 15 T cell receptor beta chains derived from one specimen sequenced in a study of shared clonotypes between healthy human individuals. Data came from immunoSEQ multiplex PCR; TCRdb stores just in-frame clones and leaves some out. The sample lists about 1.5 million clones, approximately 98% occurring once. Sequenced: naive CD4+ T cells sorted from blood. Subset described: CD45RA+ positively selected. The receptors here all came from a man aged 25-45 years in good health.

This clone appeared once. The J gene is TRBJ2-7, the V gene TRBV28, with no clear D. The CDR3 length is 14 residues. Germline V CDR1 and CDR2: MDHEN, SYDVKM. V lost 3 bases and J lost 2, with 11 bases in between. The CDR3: CASSLEKPPYEQYF. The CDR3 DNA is TGTGCCAGCAGTTTGGAGAAGCCCCCCTACGAGCAGTACTTC.

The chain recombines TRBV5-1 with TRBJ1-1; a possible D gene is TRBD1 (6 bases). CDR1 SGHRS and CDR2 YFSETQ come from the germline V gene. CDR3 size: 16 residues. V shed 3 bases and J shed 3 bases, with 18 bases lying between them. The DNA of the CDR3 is TGCGCCAGCAGCTGGGGCTGGGGGGCGAAGGACACTGAAGCTTTCTTT. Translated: CASSWGWGAKDTEAFF.

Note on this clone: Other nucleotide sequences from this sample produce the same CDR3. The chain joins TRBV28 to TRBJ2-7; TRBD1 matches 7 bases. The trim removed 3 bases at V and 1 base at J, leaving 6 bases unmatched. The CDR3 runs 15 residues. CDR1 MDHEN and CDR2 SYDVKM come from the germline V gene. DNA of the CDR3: TGTGCCAGCAGTTTCTCTGGGACAGCGTCCTACGAGCAGTACTTC. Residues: CASSFSGTASYEQYF.

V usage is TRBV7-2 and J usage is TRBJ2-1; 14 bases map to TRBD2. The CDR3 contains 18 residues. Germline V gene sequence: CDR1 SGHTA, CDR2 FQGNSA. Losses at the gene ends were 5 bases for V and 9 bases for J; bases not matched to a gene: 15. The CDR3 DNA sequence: TGTGCCAGCAGCGTGACTAGCGGGAGGGCAAGTCGGGGCGGTGAGCAGTTCTTC. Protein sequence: CASSVTSGRASRGGEQFF.

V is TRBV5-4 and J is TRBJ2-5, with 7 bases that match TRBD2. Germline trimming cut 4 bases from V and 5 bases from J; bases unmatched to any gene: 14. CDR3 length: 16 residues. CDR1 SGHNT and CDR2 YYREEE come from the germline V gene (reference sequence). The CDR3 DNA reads TGTGCCAGCAGCGTACCTAGCGGCAGATCTGGGGAGACCCAGTACTTC. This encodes CASSVPSGRSGETQYF.

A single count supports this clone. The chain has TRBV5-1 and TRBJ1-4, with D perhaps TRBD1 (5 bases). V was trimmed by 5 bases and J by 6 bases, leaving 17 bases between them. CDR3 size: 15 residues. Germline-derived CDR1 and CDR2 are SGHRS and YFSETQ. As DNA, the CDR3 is TGCGCCAGCAGTGGGGAGGGGTGGGGCGATGAAAAACTGTTTTTT. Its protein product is CASSGEGWGDEKLFF.

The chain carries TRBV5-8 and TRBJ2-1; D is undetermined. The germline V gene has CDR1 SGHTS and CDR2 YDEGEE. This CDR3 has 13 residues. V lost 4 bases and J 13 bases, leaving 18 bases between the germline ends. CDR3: CASSLRTLSLQFF. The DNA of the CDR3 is TGTGCCAGCAGCCTGAGGACCCTCTCACTTCAGTTCTTC.

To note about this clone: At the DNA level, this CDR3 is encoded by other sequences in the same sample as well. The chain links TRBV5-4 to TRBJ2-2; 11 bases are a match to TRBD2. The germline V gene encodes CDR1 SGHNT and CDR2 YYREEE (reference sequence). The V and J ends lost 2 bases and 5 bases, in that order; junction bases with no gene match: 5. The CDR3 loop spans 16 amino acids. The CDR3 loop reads CASSLGLAGGTGELFF. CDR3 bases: TGTGCCAGCAGCTTAGGACTAGCGGGTGGGACCGGGGAGCTGTTTTTT.

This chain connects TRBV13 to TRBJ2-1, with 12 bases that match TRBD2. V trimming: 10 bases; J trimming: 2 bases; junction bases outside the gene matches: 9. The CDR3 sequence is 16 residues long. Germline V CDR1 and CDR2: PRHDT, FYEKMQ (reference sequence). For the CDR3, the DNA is TGTGCCACCAAACCCCTAGCGGGAGGGGCCTACAATGAGCAGTTCTTC. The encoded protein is CATKPLAGGAYNEQFF.

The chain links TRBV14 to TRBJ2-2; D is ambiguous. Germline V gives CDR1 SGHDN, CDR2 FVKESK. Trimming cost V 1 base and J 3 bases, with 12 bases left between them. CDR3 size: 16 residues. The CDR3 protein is CASSQVVRAYTGELFF. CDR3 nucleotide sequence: TGTGCCAGCAGCCAAGTCGTAAGAGCATACACCGGGGAGCTGTTTTTT.

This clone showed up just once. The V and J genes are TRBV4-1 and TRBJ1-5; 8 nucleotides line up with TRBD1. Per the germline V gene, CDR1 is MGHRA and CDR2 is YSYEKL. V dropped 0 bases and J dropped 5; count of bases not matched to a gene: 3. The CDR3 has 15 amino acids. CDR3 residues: CASSQDRGRDQPQHF. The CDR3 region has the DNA TGCGCCAGCAGCCAAGACAGGGGGCGCGATCAGCCCCAGCATTTT.

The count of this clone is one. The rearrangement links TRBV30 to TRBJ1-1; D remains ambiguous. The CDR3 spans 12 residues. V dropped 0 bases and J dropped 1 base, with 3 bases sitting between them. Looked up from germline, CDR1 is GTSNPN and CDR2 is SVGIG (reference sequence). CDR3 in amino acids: CAWSVGNTEAFF. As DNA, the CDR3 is TGTGCCTGGAGTGTGGGGAACACTGAAGCTTTCTTT.

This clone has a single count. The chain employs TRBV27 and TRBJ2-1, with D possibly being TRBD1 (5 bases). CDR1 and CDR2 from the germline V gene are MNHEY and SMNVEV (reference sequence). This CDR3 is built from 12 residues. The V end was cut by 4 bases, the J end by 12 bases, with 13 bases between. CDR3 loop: CASSSLMGPQFF. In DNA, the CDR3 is TGTGCCAGCAGTTCCCTCATGGGGCCGCAGTTCTTC.

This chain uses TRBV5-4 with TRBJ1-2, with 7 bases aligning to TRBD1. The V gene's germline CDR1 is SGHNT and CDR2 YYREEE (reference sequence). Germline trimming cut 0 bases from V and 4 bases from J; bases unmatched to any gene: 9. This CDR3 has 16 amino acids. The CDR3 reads CASSLDEDRSLYGYTF. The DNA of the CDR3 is TGTGCCAGCAGCTTGGACGAGGACAGGTCCCTCTATGGCTACACCTTC.

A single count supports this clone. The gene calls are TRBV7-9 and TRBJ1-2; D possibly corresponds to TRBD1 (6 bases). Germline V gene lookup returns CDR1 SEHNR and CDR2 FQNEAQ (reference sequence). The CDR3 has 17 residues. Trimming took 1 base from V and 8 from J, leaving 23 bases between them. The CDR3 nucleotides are TGTGCCAGCAGCTTAGTAATTGGAACGGGGACATCGAGGGGCTACACCTTC. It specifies CASSLVIGTGTSRGYTF. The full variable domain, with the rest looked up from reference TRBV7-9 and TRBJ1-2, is DTGVSQNPRHKITKRGQNVTFRCDPISEHNRLYWYRQTLGQGPEFLTYFQNEAQLEKSRLLSDRFSAERPKGSFSTLEIQRTEQGDSAMYLCASSLVIGTGTSRGYTFGSGTRLTVV.